The 26 T cell receptor beta chains given below trace back to one sample, sequenced in a study of blood T cell repertoires in COVID-19. The table came from immunoSEQ multiplex PCR; TCRdb's copy has only in-frame clones and leaves some out. The profile shows about 290,000 clones, roughly 89% of them singletons. Sequenced material: PBMCs or T cells enriched from blood (not recorded which). These receptors all come from a woman aged 40-49 years who had recovered from COVID-19.

This clone has a handful of counts. V gene TRBV11-2 combines with J gene TRBJ1-3; D not certain. Trimming took off 0 bases at V and 8 bases at J, with 5 bases between the two ends. From germline, CDR1 is SGHAT and CDR2 FQNNGV. The CDR3 is 12 residues long. CDR3 nucleotide sequence: TGTGCCAGCAGCTTAGATAGTTACACCATATATTTT. Its translation is CASSLDSYTIYF.

This clone has only a few counts. The chain carries TRBV5-1 and TRBJ2-3, with 9 bases fitting TRBD2. This CDR3 comprises 17 residues. Germline trimming cut 0 bases from V and 3 bases from J; bases unmatched to any gene: 8. CDR1 is SGHRS, CDR2 YFSETQ, per germline. The CDR3 bases are TGCGCCAGCAGCTTGGCCCCGGCGGGGGGGCCTACAGATACGCAGTATTTT. It codes for CASSLAPAGGPTDTQYF.

V and J are TRBV18 and TRBJ1-6, with TRBD1 matching over 8 bases. CDR1 is KGHSH, CDR2 LQKENI, per germline. Unmatched junction bases numbered 11, after V lost 4 bases and J lost 15 bases. The CDR3 covers 14 residues. CDR3 in DNA: TGTGCCAGCTCACTGGGGACAGGTGGGAGCAGCCTCCACTTT. Encoded protein: CASSLGTGGSSLHF.

The V call is TRBV19, the J call TRBJ1-1, with D maybe TRBD1 (6 bases). The CDR3 totals 14 residues. Looked up from germline, CDR1 is LNHDA and CDR2 is SQIVND (reference sequence). Trimming cost V 3 bases and J 5 bases, with 13 bases left between them. For the CDR3, the DNA is TGTGCCAGTAGTATCGGGGGGGCTGGTACTGAAGCTTTCTTT. Encoded protein: CASSIGGAGTEAFF.

The chain carries TRBV3-1 (or the pseudogene TRBV3-2) and TRBJ1-1; TRBD1 might be the D (6 bases). This CDR3 has 11 residues. Germline V gene data show CDR1 as LGHDT and CDR2 as YNNKEL (reference sequence). V lost 3 bases, J lost 13 bases, and 12 bases lay in between. The CDR3 loop is CASSQGADGFF. CDR3 DNA: TGTGCCAGCAGCCAGGGGGCAGATGGTTTCTTT.

The rearrangement joins TRBV2 to TRBJ1-6, with D possibly matching TRBD1 (6 bases). The CDR3 loop spans 13 amino acids. CDR1 and CDR2 from the germline V gene are SNHLY and FYNNEI. Trimming removed 6 bases at V and 12 bases at J, with 15 bases between. CDR3 amino acids: CASSATGTGPLHF. CDR3 bases: TGTGCCAGCAGCGCCACAGGGACGGGACCCCTCCACTTT.

The V call is TRBV9, the J call TRBJ2-1; the match to TRBD2 covers 9 bases. Trimming cost V 3 bases and J 2 bases; bases outside gene matches: 6. CDR3 length equals 16 residues. Per germline, CDR1 SGDLS and CDR2 YYNGEE. CDR3 in DNA: TGTGCCAGCAGCGCACCGGGACTAGCCCCCTACAATGAGCAGTTCTTC. It yields the protein CASSAPGLAPYNEQFF.

The rearrangement joins TRBV9 to TRBJ2-7; 8 bases align to TRBD1. Germline loops: CDR1 SGDLS, CDR2 YYNGEE. CDR3 length: 14 amino acids. The trim removed 3 bases at V and 4 bases at J, leaving 6 bases unmatched. The CDR3 region is CASSAGQGGYEQYF. DNA for the CDR3: TGTGCCAGCAGCGCCGGACAGGGAGGATACGAGCAGTACTTC.

The chain joins TRBV18 to TRBJ1-1, with a weak D call TRBD1 (6 bases). Germline assignment: CDR1 KGHSH and CDR2 LQKENI. The CDR3 sequence is 16 residues long. The V gene lost 6 bases and the J gene lost 4 bases, with 21 bases spanning the gap. Here the CDR3 DNA reads TGTGCCAGCTCCACGGGCCAAACAGGGCTGGGCACTGAAGCTTTCTTT. This translates into CASSTGQTGLGTEAFF.

The chain combines TRBV30 with TRBJ2-1; weak D call: TRBD2 (5 bases). V was pared by 5 bases and J by 5 bases, with 16 bases between. This CDR3 comprises 14 residues. The germline gives CDR1 GTSNPN, CDR2 SVGIG (reference sequence). The CDR3 spells CAWRRSKGDNEQFF. The CDR3 DNA reads TGTGCCTGGCGGAGGTCAAAGGGTGACAATGAGCAGTTCTTC.

The chain recombines TRBV10-1 with TRBJ1-1; the D gene is possibly TRBD1 (5 bases). This CDR3 has 13 amino acids. From germline, CDR1 is WNHNN and CDR2 SYGVQD (reference sequence). Deletions cut 5 bases from V and 1 base from J, with 8 bases between. CDR3 sequence: CASSSQGNTEAFF. CDR3 in DNA: TGCGCCAGCAGTTCTCAGGGGAACACTGAAGCTTTCTTT.

V gene TRBV7-9 combines with J gene TRBJ1-2, with D possibly matching TRBD1 (6 bases). CDR1 is SEHNR, CDR2 FQNEAQ, per germline (reference sequence). V lost 5 bases, J lost 3 bases, and 16 bases lay in between. The CDR3 runs 15 residues. DNA for the CDR3: TGTGCCAGCAGCCCAGCGGGGGGGCGGGACTATGGCTACACCTTC. It codes for CASSPAGGRDYGYTF.

CDR3 amino acids: CASSQGGLAKNIQYF. CDR3 bases: TGCGCCAGCAGCCAAGGAGGGCTAGCCAAAAACATTCAGTACTTC. This sequence joins TRBV4-1 and TRBJ2-4; D is perhaps TRBD2 (5 bases). Germline V gives CDR1 MGHRA, CDR2 YSYEKL. The CDR3 covers 15 residues. V was shortened by 1 base and J by 0 bases, with 7 bases between the two germline ends.

This chain uses TRBV5-6 with TRBJ1-1; 7 nucleotides match TRBD1. The germline gives CDR1 SGHDT, CDR2 YYEEEE. The CDR3 runs 13 residues. V trimming: 6 bases; J trimming: 7 bases; junction bases outside the gene matches: 9. For the CDR3, the DNA is TGTGCCAGCACCCGACAGGGCACTAGTGAAGCTTTCTTT. Translated, it gives CASTRQGTSEAFF.

The genes are TRBV24-1 and TRBJ2-3, with TRBD2 as a possible D gene (5 bases). CDR1 and CDR2 (germline): KGHDR, SFDVKD. The ends were cut back, 3 bases at V and 6 bases at J, with 12 bases in the middle. The CDR3 totals 14 residues. CDR3 bases: TGTGCCACCAGTGATCGGGCCTCGGGGGATACGCAGTATTTT. It is translated as CATSDRASGDTQYF.

The V call is TRBV5-1, the J call TRBJ2-5, with 8 nucleotides matching TRBD2. Germline CDR1 reads SGHRS; CDR2 reads YFSETQ. V was pared by 1 base and J by 9 bases, with 8 bases of the junction left unmatched. The CDR3 length is 14 residues. The CDR3 sequence: CASSLRREDWAQYF. The CDR3, as DNA: TGCGCCAGCAGCTTGCGGCGGGAGGATTGGGCCCAGTACTTC.

The count of this clone is one. The chain is built from TRBV7-9 and TRBJ1-6; TRBD1 aligns across 7 bases. Germline V gene data show CDR1 as SEHNR and CDR2 as FQNEAQ (reference sequence). Unmatched junction bases numbered 3, after V lost 5 bases and J lost 8 bases. The CDR3 sequence is 13 residues long. CDR3 in DNA: TGTGCCAGCAGCGGTACAGGGGATTCACCCCTCCACTTT. This codes for CASSGTGDSPLHF.

This clone is a singleton in its sample. The chain carries TRBV24-1 and TRBJ2-3, with 10 bases lining up with TRBD1. The CDR3 has 16 amino acids. J lost 2 bases, V lost 4 bases, and 5 bases had no gene match. Looked up from germline, CDR1 is KGHDR and CDR2 is SFDVKD. Here the CDR3 DNA reads TGTGCCACCAGTGAAGGGACAGGGGTGTCCACAGATACGCAGTATTTT. Its protein product is CATSEGTGVSTDTQYF.

Only a few counts were recorded for this clone. This chain uses TRBV11-2 with TRBJ1-6; D uncertain. Germline assignment: CDR1 SGHAT and CDR2 FQNNGV. Between the trimmed V and J ends, which lost 7 bases and 0 bases, there was a span of 19 bases. The length of the CDR3 is 18 residues. For the CDR3, the DNA is TGTGCCAGCACCCTACCCCCGGGATCCTTCTCCTATAATTCACCCCTCCACTTT. This sequence encodes CASTLPPGSFSYNSPLHF.

The chain joins TRBV6-1 to TRBJ1-1, with D unresolved. This CDR3 spans 14 amino acids. CDR1 is MNHNS, CDR2 SASEGT, per germline. V was trimmed by 1 base and J by 5 bases, leaving 11 bases between them. CDR3 residues: CASSEGGGGTEAFF. The DNA for the CDR3 is TGTGCCAGCAGTGAAGGCGGAGGAGGTACTGAAGCTTTCTTT.

This clone showed up just a few times. V and J are TRBV2 and TRBJ1-5, with D perhaps matching TRBD1 (6 bases). Germline CDR1 SNHLY, CDR2 FYNNEI. The CDR3 has 13 amino acids. The V gene lost 5 bases and the J gene lost 6 bases, with 11 bases spanning the gap. CDR3 amino acids: CASSLQGTQPQHF. As DNA, the CDR3 is TGTGCCAGCAGTCTACAGGGTACTCAGCCCCAGCATTTT.

The chain joins TRBV5-1 to TRBJ2-7; 9 nucleotides line up with TRBD2. CDR3 length: 13 residues. Germline CDR1 and CDR2: SGHRS and YFSETQ. The junction had 4 bases not matched to a gene; V was cut back by 5 bases and J by 4 bases. The CDR3 bases are TGCGCCAGCAGGGCTAGCGGGGAATACGAGCAGTACTTC. Translating it yields CASRASGEYEQYF. Supplemented by reference TRBV5-1 and TRBJ2-7, the full variable domain reads KAGVTQTPRYLIKTRGQQVTLSCSPISGHRSVSWYQQTPGQGLQFLFEYFSETQRNKGNFPGRFSGRQFSNSRSEMNVSTLELGDSALYLCASRASGEYEQYFGPGTRLTVT.

The V call is TRBV19, the J call TRBJ1-1, with a possible D match to TRBD1 (5 bases). This CDR3 has 14 amino acids. V shed 4 bases and J shed 7 bases, with 16 bases lying between them. Germline V gene data show CDR1 as LNHDA and CDR2 as SQIVND (reference sequence). This CDR3 is CASSRNGRQGEAFF. The DNA of the CDR3 is TGTGCCAGTAGTAGGAATGGACGTCAGGGTGAAGCTTTCTTT.

The rearrangement joins TRBV7-8 to TRBJ2-7, with 8 bases identical to TRBD1. CDR3 length: 17 residues. The germline V gene encodes CDR1 SGHVS and CDR2 FQNEAQ. J lost 2 bases, V lost 1 base, and 10 bases had no gene match. The CDR3 reads CASSLGGPGQGTYEQYF. In DNA form, the CDR3 reads TGTGCCAGCAGCTTAGGGGGGCCCGGACAGGGTACCTACGAGCAGTACTTC.

This clone has just one count. The chain uses TRBV9 and TRBJ1-4; 10 bases are shared with TRBD1. There are 14 residues in the CDR3. Germline V gives CDR1 SGDLS, CDR2 YYNGEE. V lost 4 bases to trimming and J lost 7 bases; unmatched junction nucleotides: 4. This CDR3 is CASSLTGGTEKLFF. CDR3 in DNA: TGTGCCAGCAGCTTGACAGGGGGCACTGAAAAACTGTTTTTT.

This chain links TRBV19 with TRBJ1-4; no clear D. V was shortened by 5 bases and J by 6 bases, with 16 bases between the two germline ends. Germline CDR1 LNHDA, CDR2 SQIVND (reference sequence). The length of the CDR3 is 15 residues. Here the CDR3 reads CASSGERSTYEKLFF. The CDR3 DNA is TGTGCCAGTAGTGGGGAGAGGAGTACTTATGAAAAACTGTTTTTT.